This T cell receptor beta chain is drawn from a study of CD8+CD57+ T cells in acquired aplastic anemia (dated by TCRdb to the late 2010s). Regarding the research as a whole: Extracted DNA from sorted CD4+ and CD8+ cells averaged about 2.9 ug, ranging from about 0.17 to 30 ug. A CD8+CD57+ expansion meant a frequency higher than the mean frequency seen in healthy subjects. General study outcomes and caveats: Roughly 30 CD8+ CDR3 sequences were found to be shared between patients and controls, but these sequences appeared to be highly expressed in patients and within the immunodominant clones of the patients. Between patients and healthy controls, no significant difference in CD8+ Simpson's diversity was found (P=0.060).

Genomic DNA served as template for TCR beta VDJ combination and CDR3 sequence profiling. An Illumina HiSeq 2000 was used for TCR repertoire sequencing. As for the authors' bioinformatics: Repertoires were assessed using TRBV/TRBJ rearrangement plots, CDR3 size and DJ length profiles, and Simpson's diversity index. The most abundant DNA sequence in the deep sequencing data was defined as the immunodominant clone. CDR3 amino acid sequences were screened for sharing across subjects and compared with published repertoires and the VDJdb database. TCRdb reran the public reads through fastp at Q25 and MiXCR, keeping productive beta chains. Identical CDR3 protein sequences are pooled into one entry, listed with their most common genes and DNA. In this record, the V and J calls reflect TCRdb's handling and not the investigators' own analysis. The sample table holds around 180,000 distinct CDR3 sequences, of which 45% to 60% were seen once. Of the sample, 10% to 15% falls within the top ten clones.

Patients chosen for sequencing had shown expansion of CD8+CD57+ cells by flow cytometry. Every patient had a diagnosis of severe acquired aplastic anemia based on International Study of Aplastic Anemia and Agranulocytosis and Camitta criteria. Patients had received no therapy at the time of blood sampling. The study deep-sequenced TCR repertoires of sorted CD4+ and CD8+ blood T cells from severe aplastic anemia patients and healthy subjects. Patients were enrolled in the USA under clinicaltrials.gov protocols 00001620, 01623167, 00001397, 00071045, 00081523 and 00961064. Ficoll-Paque density gradient centrifugation was used to isolate peripheral blood mononuclear cells. Before DNA extraction, CD4+ and CD8+ T cells were sorted by FACS or by magnetic beads. Many counts were recorded for this clonotype. There is no known antigen for this receptor. No qualities accompany the bases; no much larger clone lies one base away.

Spanning cysteine to phenylalanine, the CDR3 consists of 14 amino acids. Kept here is only the CDR3 DNA, which spans 42 bases and is read in frame from base 1. CDR1 is given as DFQATT and CDR2 as SNEGSKA, both from the germline V gene (reference sequence). The chain was built from TRBV20-1 and TRBJ2-3; the D match is possibly TRBD1 or TRBD2, with 7 bases aligned in each. The sequence was obtained from a human donor with aplastic anemia. Source material: sorted CD4+, CD8+, or CD8+CD57+ T cells (not recorded which) from PBMCs. The sequenced DNA is TGCAGCCTGGGGAGGGGGCGAGACACAGATACGCAGTATTTT. The resulting protein is CSLGRGRDTDTQYF.